The clone carrying this T cell receptor (beta chain) was detected only once. RNA was extracted with the RNeasy kit, and a quantity of about 0.45 to 1 ug was reverse transcribed using random hexamers. TCRdb independently ran MiXCR on the immunoSEQ multiplex PCR reads; one entry per CDR3 protein. Of about 110,000 distinct CDR3 sequences in the sample, roughly 95% were seen once. The data stem from a study of CD8 T cells in Susac syndrome. The CDR3 extends over 15 amino acids. V gave up 2 bases and J gave up 5 bases; unmatched junction bases: 4. Per the germline V gene, CDR1 is LGHDT and CDR2 is YNNKEL (reference sequence). While serving as controls, healthy donors were matched for age and sex.

V is TRBV3-1 and J is TRBJ2-2; 8 bases align to TRBD1. The clonotype originates from a human donor in good health. Sequencing input: CD4+ T cells from PBMCs. CDR3 protein: CASSQNRGLTGELFF. CDR3 nucleotides: TGTGCCAGCAGCCAAAACAGGGGGTTAACCGGGGAGCTGTTTTTT.